This T cell receptor (beta chain) was captured in a study of CD8+CD57+ T cells in acquired aplastic anemia. TCR beta VDJ and CDR3 profiles were obtained from a genomic DNA template. From the reads, TCRdb called clonotypes with MiXCR, one entry per CDR3 protein. The sample carries roughly 250,000 distinct CDR3 sequences, 82% recorded once. The CDR3 loop spans 15 amino acids. CDR1 is SGDLS and CDR2 is YYNGEE in the germline V gene. Comment on this clonotype: A read error may account for a junction end that differs from germline.

All patients picked for sequencing had shown, by flow cytometry, an expansion of CD8+CD57+ cells. Receipt of therapy had not occurred in any patient by the time of blood sampling. Specimen: sorted CD4+, CD8+, or CD8+CD57+ T cells (not recorded which) from PBMCs. This clonotype was obtained from a human donor with aplastic anemia. The V call is TRBV9, the J call TRBJ2-1; D may be TRBD2 (7 bases). This CDR3 reads CASSVGGGAYNAQFF. The DNA for the CDR3 is TGTGCCAGTAGTGTAGGGGGAGGGGCCTACAATGCGCAGTTCTTC.